The clone carrying this T cell receptor (beta chain) was seen only a few times. Its antigen is not known. This sample is part of a study of T cells after yellow fever vaccination. Study-wide points: FACS-sorted repertoires could contain abundant clonotypes contaminating from the bulk population.

The V gene lost 0 bases and the J gene lost 2 bases, with 14 bases spanning the gap. The germline gives CDR1 SGHDN, CDR2 FVKESK. The CDR3 length is 16 residues. One entry per CDR3 protein results from TCRdb running MiXCR on the 5' RACE reads. The data hold about 220,000 distinct CDR3 sequences, with around 6.7% observed a single time. The origin of this receptor is a man under 40 who received the YFV17D yellow fever vaccine. The V gene is TRBV14, the J gene TRBJ2-7, with D possibly TRBD1 on 6 matching bases. Sample: CD4+ T cells sorted from PBMCs, taken on the day of the yellow fever booster vaccination. The CDR3 here is CASSQDMGHRTYEQYF. In DNA, the CDR3 is TGTGCCAGCAGCCAAGATATGGGACACCGTACCTACGAGCAGTACTTC. Supplemented by reference TRBV14 and TRBJ2-7, the full variable domain reads EAGVTQFPSHSVIEKGQTVTLRCDPISGHDNLYWYRRVMGKEIKFLLHFVKESKQDESGMPNNRFLAERTGGTYSTLKVQPAELEDSGVYFCASSQDMGHRTYEQYFGPGTRLTVT.